Presented here are 9 T cell receptor beta chains from one specimen sequenced in a study of shared clonotypes between healthy human individuals. Here immunoSEQ multiplex PCR was the method, and the copy in TCRdb shows in-frame clones only, minus some. Here the sample spans a few million clones, over 85% being singletons. Sequencing used naive CD4+ T cells sorted from blood. Specified subset: CD45RA+ positively selected. The receptor set was obtained from a man younger than 35 in good health.

This clone showed up just once. The V call is TRBV29-1, the J call TRBJ2-7; TRBD1 agrees at 10 bases. Germline loops: CDR1 SQVTM, CDR2 ANQGSEA. This CDR3 spans 13 amino acids. V was clipped by 3 bases and J by 3 bases; unmatched bases: 2. CDR3 protein: CSVDGQGGYEQYF. CDR3 sequence (DNA): TGCAGCGTTGATGGACAGGGGGGCTACGAGCAGTACTTC.

The V and J genes are TRBV28 and TRBJ1-1; a possible D gene is TRBD1 (5 bases). There are 15 residues in the CDR3. V was pared by 2 bases and J by 6 bases, with 16 bases between. Germline CDR1 reads MDHEN; CDR2 reads SYDVKM. The DNA for the CDR3 is TGTGCCAGCAGTTTAGCAGCAGGGCGGACCCCTGAAGCTTTCTTT. This gives the protein CASSLAAGRTPEAFF.

This clone was seen only a few times. This rearrangement joins TRBV28 to TRBJ1-5; 10 nucleotides agree with TRBD1. Looked up from germline, CDR1 is MDHEN and CDR2 is SYDVKM. There are 15 residues in the CDR3. The junction had 3 bases not matched to a gene; V was cut back by 7 bases and J by 0 bases. The CDR3 protein is CASTGTGASNQPQHF. CDR3 sequence (DNA): TGTGCCAGCACGGGGACAGGGGCTAGCAATCAGCCCCAGCATTTT.

This clone occurred a few times. The chain uses TRBV6-5 and TRBJ1-2, with 9 bases lining up with TRBD1. The CDR3 totals 14 residues. Germline V gene lookup returns CDR1 MNHEY and CDR2 SVGAGI. With 5 bases clipped from V and 6 bases from J, the junction kept 7 bases outside the gene matches. The CDR3 protein is CASSRTGELHGYTF. The CDR3, as DNA: TGTGCCAGCAGTCGGACAGGGGAATTACATGGCTACACCTTC.

This chain uses TRBV2 with TRBJ2-7, with 15 bases matching TRBD2. From germline, CDR1 is SNHLY and CDR2 FYNNEI. The ends lost 6 bases at V and 2 bases at J; junction bases unmatched: 2. The CDR3 sequence is 15 residues long. Written as DNA, the CDR3 is TGTGCCAGCAGGGGGACTAGCGGGAGGCCCTACGAGCAGTACTTC. It codes for CASRGTSGRPYEQYF. Drawing the rest from reference TRBV2 and TRBJ2-7, the complete variable domain is EPEVTQTPSHQVTQMGQEVILRCVPISNHLYFYWYRQILGQKVEFLVSFYNNEISEKSEIFDDQFSVERPDGSNFTLKIRSTKLEDSAMYFCASRGTSGRPYEQYFGPGTRLTVT.

There are a few counts of this clone. The chain links TRBV28 to TRBJ1-1; a weak D match, TRBD1 (6 bases). V was pared by 6 bases and J by 13 bases, with 18 bases between. The CDR3 extends over 12 amino acids. Germline CDR1 is MDHEN and CDR2 is SYDVKM. In nucleotides, the CDR3 is TGTGCCAGCAGAAATCAGGGGCGCGTCGGTTTCTTT. This gives the protein CASRNQGRVGFF.

The chain carries TRBV7-3 and TRBJ2-5; 8 positions agree with TRBD2. The junction had 12 bases not matched to a gene; V was cut back by 5 bases and J by 1 base. Germline values: CDR1 SGHTA, CDR2 FQGTGA. CDR3 size: 17 residues. The DNA of the CDR3 is TGTGCCAGCAGCCCCACCGGGGGGGCCCCGATCCAAGAGACCCAGTACTTC. This translates into CASSPTGGAPIQETQYF.

The chain employs TRBV2 and TRBJ2-2; either TRBD1 or TRBD2 may supply D (6 bases each). Germline values: CDR1 SNHLY, CDR2 FYNNEI. CDR3 length equals 15 residues. With 5 bases removed from V and 4 bases from J, the gap between germline ends came to 14 bases. In DNA, the CDR3 is TGTGCCAGCAGTCCTGTACAGGGAGGCACCGGGGAGCTGTTTTTT. The encoded protein is CASSPVQGGTGELFF.

The chain uses TRBV29-1 and TRBJ2-3; the D gene could be TRBD1 or TRBD2 (5 bases each). Trimming left V 3 bases short and J 1 base short, with 8 bases between. The germline V gene encodes CDR1 SQVTM and CDR2 ANQGSEA. The CDR3 totals 13 residues. CDR3 residues: CSVDLGGTDTQYF. The CDR3 bases are TGCAGCGTTGACCTGGGGGGCACAGATACGCAGTATTTT.